This T cell receptor beta chain stems from a study of cytomegalovirus exposure and HLA in healthy donors. Primers: 60 Vbeta forward and 13 Jbeta reverse. The method was immunoSEQ multiplex PCR; TCRdb's version includes in-frame clones alone and lacks a portion of them. Of under 250,000 clones listed, about 75% are singletons. CDR3 length: 16 amino acids. Germline V CDR1 and CDR2: SEHNR, FQNEAQ (reference sequence). Trimming left V 5 bases short and J 3 bases short, with 17 bases between. The gene calls are TRBV7-9 and TRBJ2-1, with D possibly matching TRBD2 (6 bases). The sequencing sample was made of PBMCs. The TCR originated in a male donor in good health and CMV-seronegative. CDR3 protein: CASSPTGASVYNEQFF. CDR3 coding DNA: TGTGCCAGCAGCCCCACAGGAGCTAGCGTCTACAATGAGCAGTTCTTC.